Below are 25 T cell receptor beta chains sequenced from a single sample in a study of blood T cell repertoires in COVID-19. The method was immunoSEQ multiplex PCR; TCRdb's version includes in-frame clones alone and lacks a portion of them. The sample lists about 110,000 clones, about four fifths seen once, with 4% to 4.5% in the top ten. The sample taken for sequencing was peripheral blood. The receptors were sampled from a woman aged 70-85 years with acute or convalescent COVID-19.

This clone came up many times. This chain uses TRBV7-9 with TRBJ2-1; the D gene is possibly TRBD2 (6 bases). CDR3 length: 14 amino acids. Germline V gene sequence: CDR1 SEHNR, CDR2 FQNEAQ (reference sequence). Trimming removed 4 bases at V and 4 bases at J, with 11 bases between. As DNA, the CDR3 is TGTGCCAGCAGCTCCCATGGGGGGTACAATGAGCAGTTCTTC. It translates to CASSSHGGYNEQFF.

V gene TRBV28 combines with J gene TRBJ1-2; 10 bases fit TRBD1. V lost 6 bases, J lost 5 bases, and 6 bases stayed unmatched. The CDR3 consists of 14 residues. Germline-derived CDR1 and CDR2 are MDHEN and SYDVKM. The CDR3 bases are TGTGCCAGCAGCCTCCGGGACAGGGGTTATGGCTACACCTTC. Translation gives CASSLRDRGYGYTF.

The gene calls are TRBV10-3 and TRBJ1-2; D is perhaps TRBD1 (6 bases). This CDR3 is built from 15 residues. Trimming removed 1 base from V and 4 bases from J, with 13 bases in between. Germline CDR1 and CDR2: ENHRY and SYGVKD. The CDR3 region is CAISEFGGGSYGYTF. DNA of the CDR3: TGTGCCATCAGTGAGTTCGGGGGCGGGAGCTATGGCTACACCTTC.

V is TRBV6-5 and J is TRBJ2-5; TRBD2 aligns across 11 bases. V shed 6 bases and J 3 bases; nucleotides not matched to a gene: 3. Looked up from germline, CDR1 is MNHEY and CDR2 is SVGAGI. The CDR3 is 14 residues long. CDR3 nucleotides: TGTGCCAGCAGACTAGCGGGAGTAAAAGAGACCCAGTACTTC. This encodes CASRLAGVKETQYF.

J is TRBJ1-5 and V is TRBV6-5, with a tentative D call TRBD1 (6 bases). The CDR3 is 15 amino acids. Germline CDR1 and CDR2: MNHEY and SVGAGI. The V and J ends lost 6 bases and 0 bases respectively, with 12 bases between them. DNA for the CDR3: TGTGCCAGCAGCGGGACACCTTCTAGCAATCAGCCCCAGCATTTT. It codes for CASSGTPSSNQPQHF.

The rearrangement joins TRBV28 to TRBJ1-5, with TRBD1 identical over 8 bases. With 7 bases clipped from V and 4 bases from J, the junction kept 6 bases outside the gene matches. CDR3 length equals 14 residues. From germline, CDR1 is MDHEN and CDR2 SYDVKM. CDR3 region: CASTADRVNQPQHF. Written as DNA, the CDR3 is TGTGCCAGCACCGCGGACAGGGTTAATCAGCCCCAGCATTTT. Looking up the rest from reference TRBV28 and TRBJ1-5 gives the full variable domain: DVKVTQSSRYLVKRTGEKVFLECVQDMDHENMFWYRQDPGLGLRLIYFSYDVKMKEKGDIPEGYSVSREKKERFSLILESASTNQTSMYLCASTADRVNQPQHFGDGTRLSIL.

CDR3 residues: CASSPGQGAPYEQYF. For the CDR3, the DNA is TGCGCCAGCAGCCCGGGACAGGGGGCGCCCTACGAGCAGTACTTC. The chain is built from TRBV5-1 and TRBJ2-7; TRBD1 agrees at 12 bases. The V segment lost 4 bases and the J segment 2 bases; nucleotides outside the gene matches: 4. The germline V gene has CDR1 SGHRS and CDR2 YFSETQ. The CDR3 length is 15 residues.

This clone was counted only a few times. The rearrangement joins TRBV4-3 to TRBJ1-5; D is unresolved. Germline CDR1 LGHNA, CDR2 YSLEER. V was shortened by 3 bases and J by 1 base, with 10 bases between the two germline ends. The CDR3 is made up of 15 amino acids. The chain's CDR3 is CASSQSHSSNQPQHF. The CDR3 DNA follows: TGCGCCAGCAGCCAGTCCCACAGCAGCAATCAGCCCCAGCATTTT.

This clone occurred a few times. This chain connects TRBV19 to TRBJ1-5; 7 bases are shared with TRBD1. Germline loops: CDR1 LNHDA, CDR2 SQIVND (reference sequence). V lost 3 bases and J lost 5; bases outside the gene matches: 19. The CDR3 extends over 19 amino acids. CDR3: CASSIRPDRTPQGDQPQHF. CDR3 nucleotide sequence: TGTGCCAGTAGTATCCGACCGGACAGGACTCCGCAAGGGGATCAGCCCCAGCATTTT.

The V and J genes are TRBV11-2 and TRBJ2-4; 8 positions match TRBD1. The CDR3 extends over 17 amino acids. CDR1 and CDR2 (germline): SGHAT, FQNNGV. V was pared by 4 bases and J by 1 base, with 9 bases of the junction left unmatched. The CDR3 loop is CASSSSGGAVAKNIQYF. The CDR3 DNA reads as TGTGCCAGCAGCTCGTCAGGGGGCGCGGTTGCCAAAAACATTCAGTACTTC.

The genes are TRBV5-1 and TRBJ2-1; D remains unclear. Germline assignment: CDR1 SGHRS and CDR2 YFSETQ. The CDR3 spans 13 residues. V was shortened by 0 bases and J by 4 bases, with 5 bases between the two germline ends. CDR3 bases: TGCGCCAGCAGCTTGGAAACTTACAATGAGCAGTTCTTC. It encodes CASSLETYNEQFF.

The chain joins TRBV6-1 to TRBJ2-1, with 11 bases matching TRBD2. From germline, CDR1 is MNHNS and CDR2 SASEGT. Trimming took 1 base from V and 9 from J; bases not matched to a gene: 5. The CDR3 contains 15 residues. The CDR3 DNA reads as TGTGCCAGCAGTGAAGTCACTAGCGGGAGCACTGAGCAGTTCTTC. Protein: CASSEVTSGSTEQFF.

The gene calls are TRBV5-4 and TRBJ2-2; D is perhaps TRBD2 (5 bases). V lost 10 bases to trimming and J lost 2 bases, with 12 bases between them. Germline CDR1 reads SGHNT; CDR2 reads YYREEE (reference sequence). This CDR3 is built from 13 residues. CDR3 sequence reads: CAGSSGNTGELFF. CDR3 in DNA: TGTGCCGGATCGAGCGGAAACACCGGGGAGCTGTTTTTT.

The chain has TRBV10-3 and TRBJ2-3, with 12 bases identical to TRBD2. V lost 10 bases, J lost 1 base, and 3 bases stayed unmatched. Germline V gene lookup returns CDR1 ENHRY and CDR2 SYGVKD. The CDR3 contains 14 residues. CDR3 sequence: CATRTSGGTDTQYF. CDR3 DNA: TGTGCCACCCGGACTAGCGGGGGCACAGATACGCAGTATTTT.

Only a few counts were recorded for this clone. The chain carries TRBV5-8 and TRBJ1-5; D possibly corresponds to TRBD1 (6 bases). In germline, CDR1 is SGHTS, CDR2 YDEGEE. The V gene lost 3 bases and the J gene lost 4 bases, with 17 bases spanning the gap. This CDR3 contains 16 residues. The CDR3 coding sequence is TGTGCCAGCAGCTCAGGACAGACCTTAGGAAATCAGCCCCAGCATTTT. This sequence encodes CASSSGQTLGNQPQHF.

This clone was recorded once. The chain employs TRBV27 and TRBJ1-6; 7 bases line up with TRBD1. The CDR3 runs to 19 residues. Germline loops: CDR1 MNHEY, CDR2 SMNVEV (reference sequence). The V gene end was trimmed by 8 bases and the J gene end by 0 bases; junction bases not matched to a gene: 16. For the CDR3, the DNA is TGTGCCAGCGCATCGGAAGGGGGCCCCTCTAGCTCCTATAATTCACCCCTCCACTTT. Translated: CASASEGGPSSSYNSPLHF.

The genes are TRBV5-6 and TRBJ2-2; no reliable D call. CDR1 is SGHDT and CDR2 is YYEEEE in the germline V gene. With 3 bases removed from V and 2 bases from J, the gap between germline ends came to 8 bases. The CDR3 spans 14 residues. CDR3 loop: CASSSDLNTGELFF. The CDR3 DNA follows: TGTGCCAGCAGCTCAGATTTAAACACCGGGGAGCTGTTTTTT.

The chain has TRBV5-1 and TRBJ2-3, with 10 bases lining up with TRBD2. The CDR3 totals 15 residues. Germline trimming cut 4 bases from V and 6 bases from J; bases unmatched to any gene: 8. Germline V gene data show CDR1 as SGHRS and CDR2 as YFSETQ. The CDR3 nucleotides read TGCGCCAGCAGCGTAGCAAGCGGGGGGGCGGATACGCAGTATTTT. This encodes CASSVASGGADTQYF.

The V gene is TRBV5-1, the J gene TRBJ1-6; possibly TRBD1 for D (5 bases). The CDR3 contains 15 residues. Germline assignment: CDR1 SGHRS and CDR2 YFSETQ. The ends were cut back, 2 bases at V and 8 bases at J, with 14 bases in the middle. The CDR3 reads CASSFRQGEDSPLHF. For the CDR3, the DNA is TGCGCCAGCAGCTTTAGGCAGGGCGAGGATTCACCCCTCCACTTT. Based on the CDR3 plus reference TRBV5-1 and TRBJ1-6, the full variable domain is KAGVTQTPRYLIKTRGQQVTLSCSPISGHRSVSWYQQTPGQGLQFLFEYFSETQRNKGNFPGRFSGRQFSNSRSEMNVSTLELGDSALYLCASSFRQGEDSPLHFGNGTRLTVT.

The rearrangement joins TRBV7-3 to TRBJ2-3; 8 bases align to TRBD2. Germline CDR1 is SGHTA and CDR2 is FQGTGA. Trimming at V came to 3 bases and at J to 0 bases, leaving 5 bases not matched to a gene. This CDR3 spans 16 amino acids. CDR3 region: CASSLGSGGSTDTQYF. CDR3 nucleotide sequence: TGTGCCAGCAGCTTGGGAAGCGGGGGAAGCACAGATACGCAGTATTTT.

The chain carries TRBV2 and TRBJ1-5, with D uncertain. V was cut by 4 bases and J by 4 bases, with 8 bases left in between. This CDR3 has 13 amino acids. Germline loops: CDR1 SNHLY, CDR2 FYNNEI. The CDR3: CASSVTQNQPQHF. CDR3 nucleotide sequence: TGTGCCAGCAGTGTAACCCAGAATCAGCCCCAGCATTTT.

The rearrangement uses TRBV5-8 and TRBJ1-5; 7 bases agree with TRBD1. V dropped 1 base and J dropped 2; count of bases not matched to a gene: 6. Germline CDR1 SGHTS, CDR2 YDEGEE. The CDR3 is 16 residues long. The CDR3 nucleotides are TGTGCCAGCAGCTTGTACAGGGGATCGGGCAATCAGCCCCAGCATTTT. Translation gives CASSLYRGSGNQPQHF.

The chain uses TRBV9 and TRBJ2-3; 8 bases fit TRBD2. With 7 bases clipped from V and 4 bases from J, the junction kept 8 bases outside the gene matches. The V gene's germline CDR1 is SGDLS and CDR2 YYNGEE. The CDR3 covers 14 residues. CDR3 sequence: CASSSGTSSDTQYF. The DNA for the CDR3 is TGTGCCAGCTCTTCCGGGACTAGTTCAGATACGCAGTATTTT.

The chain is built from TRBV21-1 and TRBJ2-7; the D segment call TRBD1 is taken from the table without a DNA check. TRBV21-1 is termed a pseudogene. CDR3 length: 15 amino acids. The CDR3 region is CASSKNGRAGTEQYF. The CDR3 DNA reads TGTGCCAGCAGCAAAAACGGCAGGGCAGGCACCGAGCAGTACTTC.

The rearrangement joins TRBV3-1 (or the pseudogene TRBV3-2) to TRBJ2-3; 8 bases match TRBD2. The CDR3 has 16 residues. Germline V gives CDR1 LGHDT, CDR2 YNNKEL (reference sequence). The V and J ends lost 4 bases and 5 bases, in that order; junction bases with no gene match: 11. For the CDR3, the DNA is TGTGCCAGCAGCCTCTACGGGGGGGGGCATCAAGATACGCAGTATTTT. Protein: CASSLYGGGHQDTQYF.